The source of this T cell receptor beta chain is a study of blood T cell repertoires in COVID-19. The CDR3 runs to 14 residues. Germline lookup yields CDR1 SGHRS and CDR2 YFSETQ. Trimming pared 0 bases from V and 5 bases from J, leaving 8 bases between. This clone was counted once. Measured with immunoSEQ multiplex PCR; TCRdb has only the in-frame clones, and not every one. The sample holds some 370,000 clones; over 80% are singletons and the top ten take approximately 5%. The rearrangement links TRBV5-1 to TRBJ2-2; D is undetermined. The source of this sequence is a woman between 50 and 59 years old who had recovered from COVID-19. Input material: PBMCs or T cells enriched from blood (not recorded which). CDR3 nucleotides: TGCGCCAGCAGCTTGGAGGCCAGGACCGGGGAGCTGTTTTTT. Residues: CASSLEARTGELFF.